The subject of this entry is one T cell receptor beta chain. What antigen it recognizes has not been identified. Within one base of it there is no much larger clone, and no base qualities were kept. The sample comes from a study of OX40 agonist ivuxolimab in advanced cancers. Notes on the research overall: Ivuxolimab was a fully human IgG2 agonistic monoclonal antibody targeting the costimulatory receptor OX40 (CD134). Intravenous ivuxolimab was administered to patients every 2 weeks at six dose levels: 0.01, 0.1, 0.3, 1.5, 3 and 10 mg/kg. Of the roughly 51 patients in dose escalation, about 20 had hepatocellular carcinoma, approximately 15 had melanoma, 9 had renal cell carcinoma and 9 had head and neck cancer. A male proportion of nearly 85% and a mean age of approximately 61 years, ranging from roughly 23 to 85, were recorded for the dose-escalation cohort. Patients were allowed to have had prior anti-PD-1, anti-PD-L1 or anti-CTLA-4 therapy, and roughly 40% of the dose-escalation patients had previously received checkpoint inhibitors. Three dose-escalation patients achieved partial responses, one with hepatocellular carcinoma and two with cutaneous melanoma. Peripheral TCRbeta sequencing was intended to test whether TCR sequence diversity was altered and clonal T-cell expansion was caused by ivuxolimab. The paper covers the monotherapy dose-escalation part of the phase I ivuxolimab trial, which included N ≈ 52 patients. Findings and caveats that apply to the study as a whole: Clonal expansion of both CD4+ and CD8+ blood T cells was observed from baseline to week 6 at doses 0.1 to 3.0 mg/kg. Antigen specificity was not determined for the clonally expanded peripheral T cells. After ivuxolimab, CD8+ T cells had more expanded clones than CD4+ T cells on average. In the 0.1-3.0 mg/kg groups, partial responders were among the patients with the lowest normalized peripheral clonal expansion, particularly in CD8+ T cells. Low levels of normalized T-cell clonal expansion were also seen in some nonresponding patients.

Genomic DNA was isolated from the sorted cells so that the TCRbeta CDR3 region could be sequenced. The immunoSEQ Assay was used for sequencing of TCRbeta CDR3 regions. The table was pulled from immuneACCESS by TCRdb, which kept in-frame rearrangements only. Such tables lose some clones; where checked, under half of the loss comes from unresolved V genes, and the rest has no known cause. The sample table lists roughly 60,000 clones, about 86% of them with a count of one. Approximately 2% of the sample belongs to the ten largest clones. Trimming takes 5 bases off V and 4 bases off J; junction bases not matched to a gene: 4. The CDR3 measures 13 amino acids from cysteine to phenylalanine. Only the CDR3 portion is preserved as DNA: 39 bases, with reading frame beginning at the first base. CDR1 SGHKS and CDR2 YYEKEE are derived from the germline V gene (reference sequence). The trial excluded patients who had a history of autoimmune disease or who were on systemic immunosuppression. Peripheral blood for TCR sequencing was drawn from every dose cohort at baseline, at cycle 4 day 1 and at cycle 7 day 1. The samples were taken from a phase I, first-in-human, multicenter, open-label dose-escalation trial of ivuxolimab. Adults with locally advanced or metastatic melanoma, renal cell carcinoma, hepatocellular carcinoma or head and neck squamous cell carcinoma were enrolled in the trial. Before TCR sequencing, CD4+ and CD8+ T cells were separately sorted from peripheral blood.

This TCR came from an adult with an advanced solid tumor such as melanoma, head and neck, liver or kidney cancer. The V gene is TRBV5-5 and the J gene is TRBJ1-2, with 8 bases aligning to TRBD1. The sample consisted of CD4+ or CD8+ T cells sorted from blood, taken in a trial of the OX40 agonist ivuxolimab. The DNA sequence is TGTGCCAGCAGTTTTACAGGGGGCTATGGCTACACCTTC. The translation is CASSFTGGYGYTF.